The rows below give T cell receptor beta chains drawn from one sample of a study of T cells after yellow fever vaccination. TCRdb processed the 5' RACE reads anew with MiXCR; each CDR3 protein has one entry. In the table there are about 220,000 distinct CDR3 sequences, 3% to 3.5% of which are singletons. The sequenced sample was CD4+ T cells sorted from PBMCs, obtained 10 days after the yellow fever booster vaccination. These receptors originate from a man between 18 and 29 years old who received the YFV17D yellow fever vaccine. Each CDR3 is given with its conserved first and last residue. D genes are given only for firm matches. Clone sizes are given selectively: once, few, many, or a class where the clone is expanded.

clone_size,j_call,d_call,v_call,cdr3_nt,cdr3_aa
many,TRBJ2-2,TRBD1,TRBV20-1,TGCAGTGCTAGAAGGACAGGGGTCACCGGGGAGCTGTTTTTT,CSARRTGVTGELFF
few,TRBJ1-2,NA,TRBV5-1,TGCGCCAGCAGCTTGGTTGGCACCGGAGGGGATGGCTACACCTTC,CASSLVGTGGDGYTF
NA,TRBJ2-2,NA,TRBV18,TGTGCCAGCTCACCAGTGATCGGGGAGCTGTTTTTT,CASSPVIGELFF
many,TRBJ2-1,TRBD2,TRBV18,TGTGCCAGCTCACAACTAGCGGGGGGTTCATCCTACAATGAGCAGTTCTTC,CASSQLAGGSSYNEQFF
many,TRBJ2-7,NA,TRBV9,TGTGCCAGCAGCGTAGGCGCGGGGTCCTACGAGCAGTACTTC,CASSVGAGSYEQYF
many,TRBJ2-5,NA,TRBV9,TGTGCCAGCAGCGCCCCCCTTGGGACTTCACAAGAGACCCAGTACTTC,CASSAPLGTSQETQYF
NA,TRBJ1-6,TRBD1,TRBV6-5,TGTGCCAGCAGTTACCGGGACAGGGGACGGTCACCCCTCCACTTT,CASSYRDRGRSPLHF
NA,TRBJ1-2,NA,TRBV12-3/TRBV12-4,TGTGCCAGCAGTTCTGACAGGTTAAGGGGCTACACCTTC,CASSSDRLRGYTF
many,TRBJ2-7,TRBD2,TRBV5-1,TGCGCCAGCAGCTTTGGGACTAGCGGGGTAATCTACGAGCAGTACTTC,CASSFGTSGVIYEQYF
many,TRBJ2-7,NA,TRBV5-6,TGTGCCAGCAGCGGGACTTCCTACGAGCAGTACTTC,CASSGTSYEQYF
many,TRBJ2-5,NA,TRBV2,TGTGCCAGCAGTGAAAGTCAGCGAGAGACCCAGTACTTC,CASSESQRETQYF
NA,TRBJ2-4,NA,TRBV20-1,TGCAGTGCCTCTACCCAGAGAGCCAAAAACATTCAGTACTTC,CSASTQRAKNIQYF
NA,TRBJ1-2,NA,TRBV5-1,TGCGCCAGCAGCTTGGGGGCTTCGAATAGCGATGGCTACACCTTC,CASSLGASNSDGYTF
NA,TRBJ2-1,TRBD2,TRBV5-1,TGCGCCAGCAGCGTTTGGACTAGCGGGGGCCCCAATGAGCAGTTCTTC,CASSVWTSGGPNEQFF
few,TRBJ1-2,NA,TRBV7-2,TGTGCCAGCAGCTTAGGGGGTAACGCGGGCTACACCTTC,CASSLGGNAGYTF
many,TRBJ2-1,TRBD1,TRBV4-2,TGTGCCAGCAGCCAAGCCAGGGGGCGGATCAATGAGCAGTTCTTC,CASSQARGRINEQFF
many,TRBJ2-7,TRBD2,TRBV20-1,TGCAGTGCCCTAGCGGGGGGGAGCTCCTACGAGCAGTACTTC,CSALAGGSSYEQYF
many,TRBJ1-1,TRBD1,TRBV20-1,TGCAGTGCTAGAGCGCGGACAGGGGGTCGAGGTGCTTTCTTT,CSARARTGGRGAFF
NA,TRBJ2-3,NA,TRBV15,TGTGCCACCAGCAGAGCCTTACAGGAGCCCACAGATACGCAGTATTTT,CATSRALQEPTDTQYF
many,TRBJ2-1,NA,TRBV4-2,TGTGCCAGCAGCCAAGACCCCGGGAACCCCTACAATGAGCAGTTCTTC,CASSQDPGNPYNEQFF
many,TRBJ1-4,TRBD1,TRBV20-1,TGCAGTGCTAGCGCCCCCAGCCAGGGGGGGGTAGTTTTT,CSASAPSQGGVVF
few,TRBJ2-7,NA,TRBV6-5,TGTGCCAGCAGTTACTCGGGGGAGAAATACGAGCAGTACTTC,CASSYSGEKYEQYF
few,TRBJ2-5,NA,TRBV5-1,TGCGCCAGCAGCTTCGTAGAGACCCAGTACTTC,CASSFVETQYF
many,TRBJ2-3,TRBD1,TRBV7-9,TGTGCCAGCAGCCGACGGACAGGTAGCACAGATACGCAGTATTTT,CASSRRTGSTDTQYF
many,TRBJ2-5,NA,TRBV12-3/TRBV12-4,TGTGCCAGCAGCCGGGACCAAGAGACCCAGTACTTC,CASSRDQETQYF
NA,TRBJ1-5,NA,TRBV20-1,TGCAGTGCTAAGCGGGGGGTCGAAGAGGGGCCCCAGCATTTT,CSAKRGVEEGPQHF
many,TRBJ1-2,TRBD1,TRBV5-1,TGCGCCAGCAGCCCCGACAGGGGCGCGCCTTATGGCTACACCTTC,CASSPDRGAPYGYTF
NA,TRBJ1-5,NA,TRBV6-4,TGTGCCAGCAGTGTTTGGTCGGGCGCAGGACAGCCCCAGCATTTT,CASSVWSGAGQPQHF
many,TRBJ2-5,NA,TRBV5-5,TGTGCCAGCAGCTTGGCGAGGAGGGAGACCCAGTACTTC,CASSLARRETQYF
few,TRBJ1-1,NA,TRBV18,TGTGCCAGCTCACGGGAGCACGGCACTGAAGCTTTCTTT,CASSREHGTEAFF
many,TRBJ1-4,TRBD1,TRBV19,TGTGCCAGTAGTTCCTGGACAGGGGGCACTAATGAAAAACTGTTTTTT,CASSSWTGGTNEKLFF
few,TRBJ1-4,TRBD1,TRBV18,TGTGCCAGCGGTTTAACAGGGGAAGAAAAACTGTTTTTT,CASGLTGEEKLFF
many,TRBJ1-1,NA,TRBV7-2,TGTGCCAGCAGCTCTACGGGTTTCACTGAAGCTTTCTTT,CASSSTGFTEAFF
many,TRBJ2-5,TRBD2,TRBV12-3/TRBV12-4,TGTGCCAGCAGGAGGACTAGCCGACAAGAGACCCAGTACTTC,CASRRTSRQETQYF
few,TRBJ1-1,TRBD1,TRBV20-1,TGCAGTGCATTACGGGACAGCGGAGCGACTGAAGCTTTCTTT,CSALRDSGATEAFF
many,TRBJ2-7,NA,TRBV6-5,TGTGCCAGCAGTCCACGGAGAGCCGAGCAGTACTTC,CASSPRRAEQYF
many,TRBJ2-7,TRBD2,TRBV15,TGTGCCACTAAACTAGCGGGGGCAGGGGAGCAGTACTTC,CATKLAGAGEQYF
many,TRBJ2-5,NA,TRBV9,TGTGCCAGCAGCGTAGCTGACGAGACCCAGTACTTC,CASSVADETQYF
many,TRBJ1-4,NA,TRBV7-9,TGTGCCAGCAGCTTAGAGCAGGACGAAAAACTGTTTTTT,CASSLEQDEKLFF
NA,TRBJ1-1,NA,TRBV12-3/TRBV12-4,TGTGCCAGCAGTTATACGGACAGCCCTGGCGCTTTCTTT,CASSYTDSPGAFF
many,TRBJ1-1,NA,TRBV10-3,TGTGCCATCAGGGAAGGGGGTTGGATGAACACTGAAGCTTTCTTT,CAIREGGWMNTEAFF
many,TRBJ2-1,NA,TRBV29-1,TGCAGCGTTGAAGGTACTATTCGGAGTGAGCAGTTCTTC,CSVEGTIRSEQFF
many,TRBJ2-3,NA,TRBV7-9,TGTGCCAGCAGCTTACCAGGGCCTCTATCCACAGATACGCAGTATTTT,CASSLPGPLSTDTQYF
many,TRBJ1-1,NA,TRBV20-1,TGCAGTGCCCTGAGAGGGGACACGAACACTGAAGCTTTCTTT,CSALRGDTNTEAFF
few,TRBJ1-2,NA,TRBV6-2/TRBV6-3,TGTGCCAGCAGTTACCGGTCAGCACTCTTGGATGGCTACACCTTC,CASSYRSALLDGYTF
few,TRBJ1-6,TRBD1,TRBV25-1,TGTGCCAGCAGGGGGACAGGGGGCTCCTATAATTCACCCCTCCACTTT,CASRGTGGSYNSPLHF
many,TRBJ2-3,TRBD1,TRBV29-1,TGCAGCGTTGAGGGACAGGGTTCAGATACGCAGTATTTT,CSVEGQGSDTQYF
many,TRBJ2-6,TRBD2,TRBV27,TGTGCCAGCGTCGAGTGGGGAGGGAGCCTTAGCTCTGGGGCCAACGTCCTGACTTTC,CASVEWGGSLSSGANVLTF
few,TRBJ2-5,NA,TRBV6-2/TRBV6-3,TGTGCCAGCAGCGAAGCGGGTTCTAGGAAGACCCAGTACTTC,CASSEAGSRKTQYF
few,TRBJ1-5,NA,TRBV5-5,TGTGCCAGCAGCTTGATCGATATGGGGCGCCTAAATCAGCCCCAGCATTTT,CASSLIDMGRLNQPQHF
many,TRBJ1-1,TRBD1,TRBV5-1,TGCGCCAGCAGCTCGACAGGGAGGGACACTGAAGCTTTCTTT,CASSSTGRDTEAFF
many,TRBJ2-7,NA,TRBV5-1,TGCGCCAGCAGCTTGATGGGGCAGGAGGGGTACGAGCAGTACTTC,CASSLMGQEGYEQYF
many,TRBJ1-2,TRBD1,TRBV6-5,TGTGCCAGCAGTTGGACAGGGGACTATGGCTACACCTTC,CASSWTGDYGYTF
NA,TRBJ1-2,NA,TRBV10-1,TGCGCCAGCGTACCCGTCGGGGCGAACTATGGCTACACCTTC,CASVPVGANYGYTF
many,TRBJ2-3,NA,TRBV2,TGTGCCAGCATGCGCTCAGATACGCAGTATTTT,CASMRSDTQYF